The sequence of this T cell receptor beta chain was determined in a study of shared clonotypes between healthy human individuals. About the study: Three plates each covered CD4 naive and memory; CD8 naive two, CD8 memory one.

CDR1 SGHRS and CDR2 YFSETQ come from the germline V gene. This CDR3 has 17 residues. V shed 0 bases and J shed 1 base, with 16 bases lying between them. General study results and limits: Approximately 5% was the fraction of naive CD4 clonotypes found shared across a handful of donors.

As for this clone: Its antigen is as yet unknown.

Generated by immunoSEQ multiplex PCR, the TCRdb table keeps only in-frame clones and is missing some. The sample holds 2 million to 2.5 million clones, roughly 95% seen once. V usage is TRBV5-1 and J usage is TRBJ1-1; D is perhaps TRBD1 (5 bases). Input material: naive CD4+ T cells sorted from blood. The subset denotes: CD45RA+ positively selected. This receptor was identified in a man aged 18 to 29 in good health. CDR3 nucleotide sequence: TGCGCCAGCAGCTTGGCTTTTGCAGGCGGGGCGAACACTGAAGCTTTCTTT. Translated: CASSLAFAGGANTEAFF.